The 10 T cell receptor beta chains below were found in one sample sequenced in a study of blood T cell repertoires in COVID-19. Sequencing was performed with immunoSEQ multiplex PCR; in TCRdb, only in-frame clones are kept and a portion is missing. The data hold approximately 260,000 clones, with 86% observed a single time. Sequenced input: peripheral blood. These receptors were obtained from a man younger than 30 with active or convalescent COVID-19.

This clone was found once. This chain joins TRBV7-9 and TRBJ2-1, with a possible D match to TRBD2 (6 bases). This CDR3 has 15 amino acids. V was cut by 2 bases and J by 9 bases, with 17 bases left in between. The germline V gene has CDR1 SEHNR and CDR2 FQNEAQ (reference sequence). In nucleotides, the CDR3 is TGTGCCAGCAGCTTAACGGCCATCGGGGGAGGTGAGCAGTTCTTC. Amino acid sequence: CASSLTAIGGGEQFF.

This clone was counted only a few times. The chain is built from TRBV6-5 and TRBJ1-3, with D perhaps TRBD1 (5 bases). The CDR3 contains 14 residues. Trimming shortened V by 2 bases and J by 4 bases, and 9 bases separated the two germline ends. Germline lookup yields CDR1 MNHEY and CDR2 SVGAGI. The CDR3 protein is CASSYGGEGNTIYF. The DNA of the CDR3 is TGTGCCAGCAGTTACGGAGGGGAAGGAAACACCATATATTTT.

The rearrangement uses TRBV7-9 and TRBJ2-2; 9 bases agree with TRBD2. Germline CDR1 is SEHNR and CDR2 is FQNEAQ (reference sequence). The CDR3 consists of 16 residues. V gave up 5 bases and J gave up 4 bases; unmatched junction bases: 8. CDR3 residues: CASSPPGLASTGELFF. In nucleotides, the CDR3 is TGTGCCAGCAGCCCACCGGGACTAGCCAGCACCGGGGAGCTGTTTTTT.

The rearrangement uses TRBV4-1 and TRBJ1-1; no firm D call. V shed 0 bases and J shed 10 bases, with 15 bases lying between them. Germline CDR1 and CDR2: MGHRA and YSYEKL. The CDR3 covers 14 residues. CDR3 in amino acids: CASSQDLVYSGAFF. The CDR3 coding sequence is TGCGCCAGCAGCCAAGATCTTGTCTACTCAGGAGCTTTCTTT.

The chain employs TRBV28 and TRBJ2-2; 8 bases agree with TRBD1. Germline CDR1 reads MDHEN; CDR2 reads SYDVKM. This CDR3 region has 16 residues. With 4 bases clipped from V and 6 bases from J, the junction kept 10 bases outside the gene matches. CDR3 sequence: CASSSGQGVDSGELFF. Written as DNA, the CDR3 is TGTGCCAGCAGTTCCGGACAGGGTGTGGATTCCGGGGAGCTGTTTTTT.

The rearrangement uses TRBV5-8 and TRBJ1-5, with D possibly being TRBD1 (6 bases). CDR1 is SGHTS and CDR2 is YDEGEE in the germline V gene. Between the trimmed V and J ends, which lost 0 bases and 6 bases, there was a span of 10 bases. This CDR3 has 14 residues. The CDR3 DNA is TGTGCCAGCAGCTTGGACAGGGTAGGTCAGCCCCAGCATTTT. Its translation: CASSLDRVGQPQHF.

The CDR3 spells CASRGTAPYEQFF. Here the CDR3 DNA reads TGTGCCAGCCGGGGGACAGCCCCGTATGAGCAGTTCTTC. The chain combines TRBV12-3 or TRBV12-4 with TRBJ2-1; a weak D match, TRBD1 (7 bases). The CDR3 loop spans 13 amino acids. With 8 bases removed from V and 8 bases from J, the gap between germline ends came to 16 bases.

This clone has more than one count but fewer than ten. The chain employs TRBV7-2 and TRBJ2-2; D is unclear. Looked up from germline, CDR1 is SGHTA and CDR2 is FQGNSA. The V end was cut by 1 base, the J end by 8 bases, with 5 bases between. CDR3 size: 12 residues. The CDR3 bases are TGTGCCAGCAGCTTAGACTGGGGGGAGCTGTTTTTT. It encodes CASSLDWGELFF.

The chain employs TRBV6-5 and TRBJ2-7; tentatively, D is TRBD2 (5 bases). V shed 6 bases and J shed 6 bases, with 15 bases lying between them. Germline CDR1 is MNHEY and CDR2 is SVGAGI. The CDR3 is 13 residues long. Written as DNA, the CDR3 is TGTGCCAGCAGGGATCGGGGTCTTCGCGAGCAGTACTTC. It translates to CASRDRGLREQYF.

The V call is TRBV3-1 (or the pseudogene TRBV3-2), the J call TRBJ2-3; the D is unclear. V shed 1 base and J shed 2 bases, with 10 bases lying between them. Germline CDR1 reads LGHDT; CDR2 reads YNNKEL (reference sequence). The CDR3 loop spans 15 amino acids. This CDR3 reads CASSQGLRSTDTQYF. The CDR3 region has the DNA TGTGCCAGCAGCCAAGGGTTGCGGTCCACAGATACGCAGTATTTT.